Listed here is a single TCR beta chain. Its antigen is still unknown. This sample is part of a study of OX40 agonist ivuxolimab in advanced cancers. The wider study: Three patients had partial responses: one hepatocellular carcinoma, two cutaneous melanoma. Regarding the study as a whole: CD4+ and CD8+ T cells in blood underwent clonal expansion by week 6 at 0.1 to 3.0 mg/kg.

The method was immunoSEQ multiplex PCR; TCRdb's version includes in-frame clones alone and lacks a portion of them. In the table there are roughly 34,000 clones, approximately 89% of which are singletons. Germline values: CDR1 MRHNA, CDR2 SNTAGT. The CDR3 runs to 13 residues. V dropped 0 bases and J dropped 7 bases, with 4 bases sitting between them. This specimen was CD4+ or CD8+ T cells sorted from blood, taken in a trial of the OX40 agonist ivuxolimab. This clonotype was obtained from an adult with an advanced solid tumor such as melanoma, head and neck, liver or kidney cancer. V and J are TRBV6-4 and TRBJ1-6; D gene ambiguous. CDR3 DNA sequence: TGTGCCAGCAGTGACTCCGGGAATTCACCCCTCCACTTT. Protein sequence: CASSDSGNSPLHF.